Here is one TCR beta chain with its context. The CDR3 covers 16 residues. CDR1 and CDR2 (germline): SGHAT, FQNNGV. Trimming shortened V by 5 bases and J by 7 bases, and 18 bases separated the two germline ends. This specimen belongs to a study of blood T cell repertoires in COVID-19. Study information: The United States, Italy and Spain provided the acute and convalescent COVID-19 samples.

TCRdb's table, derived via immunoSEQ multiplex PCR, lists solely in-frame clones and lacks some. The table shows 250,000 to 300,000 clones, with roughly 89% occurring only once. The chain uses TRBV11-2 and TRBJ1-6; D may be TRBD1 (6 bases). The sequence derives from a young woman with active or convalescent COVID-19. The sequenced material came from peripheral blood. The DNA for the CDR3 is TGTGCCAGCAGCACTCCGAGGGGGTCCGGGAATTCACCCCTCCACTTT. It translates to CASSTPRGSGNSPLHF.